The 20 T cell receptor beta chains below all came from one sample that was sequenced in a study of CD8+ T cells in alopecia areata. Treatment of the sample: oral pan-JAK inhibitor, 5-10 mg twice daily. After isolation, RNA underwent reverse transcription to generate cDNA as the sequencing template. Using immunoSEQ multiplex PCR, the repertoire was profiled, and TCRdb retains in-frame clones only, with some absent. This sample carries approximately 180,000 clones, 50% to 75% of them seen once, and the ten largest clones take 16%. Here the sequenced sample was CD4+ T cells sorted from blood, taken at approximately week 55, from a patient treated with tofacitinib. Receptors were obtained from a human donor with alopecia areata.

This clone was recorded a few times. The chain joins TRBV9 to TRBJ1-6; 9 nucleotides match TRBD1. Germline-derived CDR1 and CDR2 are SGDLS and YYNGEE. The CDR3 loop spans 17 amino acids. J lost 6 bases, V lost 4 bases, and 11 bases had no gene match. The CDR3 DNA follows: TGTGCCAGCAGCCCGGGGTCGTCGACAGGGGGTAATTCACCCCTCCACTTT. It yields the protein CASSPGSSTGGNSPLHF.

The chain links TRBV30 to TRBJ1-1; no definite D call. Trimming took off 8 bases at V and 0 bases at J, with 13 bases between the two ends. Per germline, CDR1 GTSNPN and CDR2 SVGIG (reference sequence). CDR3 length: 13 residues. Written as DNA, the CDR3 is TGTGCCGGGTCGTCCGACTTGAACACTGAAGCTTTCTTT. Encoded protein: CAGSSDLNTEAFF.

The rearrangement uses TRBV4-1 and TRBJ2-1; 11 bases agree with TRBD2. From germline, CDR1 is MGHRA and CDR2 YSYEKL. V lost 4 bases to trimming and J lost 6 bases; unmatched junction nucleotides: 8. This CDR3 has 16 residues. The CDR3 DNA follows: TGCGCCAGCAGCCGAGTGACTAGCGGGGTCCTCAATGAGCAGTTCTTC. This sequence encodes CASSRVTSGVLNEQFF.

The V and J genes are TRBV4-2 and TRBJ2-7, with TRBD2 matching over 8 bases. Germline lookup yields CDR1 LGHNA and CDR2 YNFKEQ. This CDR3 is 15 amino acids long. CDR3 residues: CTGGAGTRSTYEQYF. As DNA, the CDR3 is TGTACCGGGGGGGCCGGGACACGTTCCACCTACGAGCAGTACTTC.

The CDR3 loop reads CASSFASGLQETQYF. In DNA form, the CDR3 reads TGTGCCAGCAGCTTCGCTAGCGGCCTTCAAGAGACCCAGTACTTC. V usage is TRBV11-2 and J usage is TRBJ2-5; 7 nucleotides match TRBD2. The length of the CDR3 is 15 residues. After removal of 3 bases from V and 2 bases from J, the junction contained 6 bases not matched to a gene. Germline V gene lookup returns CDR1 SGHAT and CDR2 FQNNGV.

The rearrangement joins TRBV27 to TRBJ1-1, with D tentatively TRBD1 (5 bases). Trimming cost V 3 bases and J 0 bases, with 8 bases left between them. The CDR3 extends over 14 amino acids. The germline V gene encodes CDR1 MNHEY and CDR2 SMNVEV (reference sequence). CDR3 bases: TGTGCCAGCAGTTTGACAGCTATGAACACTGAAGCTTTCTTT. Its protein product is CASSLTAMNTEAFF.

The rearrangement joins TRBV7-8 to TRBJ1-1; D not certain. In germline, CDR1 is SGHVS, CDR2 FQNEAQ. This CDR3 is 13 amino acids long. V lost 0 bases and J lost 4, with 6 bases in between. In nucleotides, the CDR3 is TGTGCCAGCAGCTTAGCATCCCTCACTGAAGCTTTCTTT. This encodes CASSLASLTEAFF. The whole variable domain, filled in from reference TRBV7-8 and TRBJ1-1, reads GAGVSQSPRYKVAKRGQDVALRCDPISGHVSLFWYQQALGQGPEFLTYFQNEAQLDKSGLPSDRFFAERPEGSVSTLKIQRTQQEDSAVYLCASSLASLTEAFFGQGTRLTVV.

The V gene is TRBV4-1, the J gene TRBJ2-5, with TRBD1 as a possible D gene (5 bases). V shed 3 bases and J shed 2 bases, with 16 bases lying between them. CDR1 and CDR2 (germline): MGHRA, YSYEKL. The CDR3 is 16 amino acids. CDR3 protein: CASSHTVARTQETQYF. Written as DNA, the CDR3 is TGCGCCAGCAGCCATACAGTGGCCAGGACACAAGAGACCCAGTACTTC.

The chain carries TRBV30 and TRBJ1-1, with a weak D call TRBD1 (6 bases). CDR3 length equals 12 residues. Trimming cost V 7 bases and J 11 bases, with 20 bases left between them. CDR1 GTSNPN and CDR2 SVGIG come from the germline V gene (reference sequence). This CDR3 is CASDPGAATAFF. CDR3 bases: TGTGCCTCGGACCCAGGGGCCGCCACGGCTTTCTTT.

This clone occurred a few times. The V gene is TRBV5-6, the J gene TRBJ1-2, with TRBD1 identical over 9 bases. Germline CDR1 SGHDT, CDR2 YYEEEE. The CDR3 spans 17 residues. The V gene end was trimmed by 3 bases and the J gene end by 1 base; junction bases not matched to a gene: 10. The CDR3 nucleotides read TGTGCCAGCAGCTATCCGACAGGGGGAAAATTTAACTATGGCTACACCTTC. Amino acids: CASSYPTGGKFNYGYTF.

In this sample, this clone turned up a few times. The gene calls are TRBV4-1 and TRBJ1-6; 7 nucleotides align to TRBD1. CDR1 MGHRA and CDR2 YSYEKL come from the germline V gene. The CDR3 runs 16 residues. The trim removed 6 bases at V and 9 bases at J, leaving 14 bases unmatched. In nucleotides, the CDR3 is TGCGCCAGCAGACCAAGCGAGAGGGGGCGCGGTTCACCCCTCCACTTT. It yields the protein CASRPSERGRGSPLHF.

The rearrangement uses TRBV9 and TRBJ2-4; 12 bases agree with TRBD2. There are 15 residues in the CDR3. Germline loops: CDR1 SGDLS, CDR2 YYNGEE. Trimming at V came to 4 bases and at J to 2 bases, leaving 1 base not matched to a gene. The CDR3 nucleotides read TGTGCCAGCAGCCTAGCGGGGGGGTCCAAAAACATTCAGTACTTC. Translating gives CASSLAGGSKNIQYF.

The chain has TRBV5-6 and TRBJ1-3; tentatively, D is TRBD1 (5 bases). V dropped 0 bases and J dropped 3 bases, with 10 bases sitting between them. Germline loops: CDR1 SGHDT, CDR2 YYEEEE. The CDR3 loop spans 15 amino acids. This CDR3 is CASSLGRVFGNTIYF. CDR3 bases: TGTGCCAGCAGCTTGGGCAGGGTATTTGGAAACACCATATATTTT. The full variable domain, in which reference TRBV5-6 and TRBJ1-3 provide the parts outside the CDR3, is DAGVTQSPTHLIKTRGQQVTLRCSPKSGHDTVSWYQQALGQGPQFIFQYYEEEERQRGNFPDRFSGHQFPNYSSELNVNALLLGDSALYLCASSLGRVFGNTIYFGEGSWLTVV.

V usage is TRBV18 and J usage is TRBJ2-6; TRBD1 is a possible D gene (6 bases). The CDR3 length is 14 residues. Trimming cost V 7 bases and J 0 bases, with 7 bases left between them. CDR1 is KGHSH, CDR2 LQKENI, per germline. This CDR3 reads CASLGASGANVLTF. The CDR3 nucleotides read TGTGCCAGCTTGGGGGCCTCTGGGGCCAACGTCCTGACTTTC.

V usage is TRBV19 and J usage is TRBJ2-7, with 11 bases matching TRBD1. From germline, CDR1 is LNHDA and CDR2 SQIVND (reference sequence). The CDR3 covers 17 residues. V lost 5 bases to trimming and J lost 7 bases; unmatched junction nucleotides: 16. The chain's CDR3 is CASSGGQGAGPLGEQYF. As DNA, the CDR3 is TGTGCCAGTAGTGGCGGACAGGGGGCCGGACCGCTAGGGGAGCAGTACTTC.

For the CDR3, the DNA is TGTGCCAGCAGCGTAGAGCCTAAGGGAGCCCGGCTGACCCAGTACTTC. Protein: CASSVEPKGARLTQYF. This chain joins TRBV9 and TRBJ2-5; D perhaps matches TRBD2 (5 bases). V was pared by 0 bases and J by 7 bases, with 19 bases between. Germline V gene lookup returns CDR1 SGDLS and CDR2 YYNGEE. The CDR3 has 16 amino acids.

This clone came up a few times. CDR3 in amino acids: CASSPPGLAGAHTDTQYF. As DNA, the CDR3 is TGTGCCAGCTCACCCCCCGGACTAGCGGGGGCCCACACAGATACGCAGTATTTT. The chain combines TRBV18 with TRBJ2-3, with 13 positions matching TRBD2. The CDR3 length is 18 residues. After removal of 3 bases from V and 2 bases from J, the junction contained 8 bases not matched to a gene. Germline CDR1 reads KGHSH; CDR2 reads LQKENI.

Notes on this clone: The CDR3 does not close with the conserved phenylalanine or tryptophan, likely indicating a read error. The chain is built from TRBV2 and TRBJ1-6; 7 nucleotides align to TRBD1. Germline V gene sequence: CDR1 SNHLY, CDR2 FYNNEI. The CDR3 runs to 16 residues. V shed 8 bases, J shed 6 bases, and the junction held 13 bases outside the gene matches. The CDR3 region has the DNA TGTGCCAGCTTAGGGACAGTCCCGGGCCTTAATTCACCCCTCCACCTT. This translates into CASLGTVPGLNSPLHL.

The chain carries TRBV30 and TRBJ2-1; D gene uncertain. CDR1 GTSNPN and CDR2 SVGIG come from the germline V gene (reference sequence). V shed 5 bases and J shed 6 bases, with 17 bases lying between them. There are 14 residues in the CDR3. The CDR3 is CAWAPQRLVNEQFF. DNA for the CDR3: TGTGCCTGGGCCCCTCAGCGACTGGTCAATGAGCAGTTCTTC.

The chain uses TRBV5-1 and TRBJ1-3; perhaps TRBD1 as D (5 bases). Germline V gene sequence: CDR1 SGHRS, CDR2 YFSETQ. Trimming left V 3 bases short and J 2 bases short, with 12 bases between. This CDR3 is built from 15 residues. For the CDR3, the DNA is TGCGCCAGCAGCTCGAACACAGGAGCTGGAAACACCATATATTTT. Translating it yields CASSSNTGAGNTIYF.